This note documents a single T cell receptor (beta chain) sequence. The table lists this clonotype with many counts. It lacks a known antigen. No base quality information exists; no much larger clone differs at one position. The sample belongs to a study of blood T cells in healthy people across ages (dated by TCRdb to the mid-2010s). Some background on the complete study: In model experiments, template switching captured about one uniquely barcoded TCR beta cDNA molecule for every two T cells. To track age-related changes in TCR beta repertoire diversity, the study relied on deep sequencing normalized with unique cDNA molecular identifiers. The donors were split into four age groups: young (average about 16 years), middle-aged (around 37), aged (approximately 60) and long-lived (under 85). To avoid experimental bias, donors of different ages were spread randomly across the sequencing lanes. Two additional independent replicas of 1 million unique cDNA reads from the same blood draw were analyzed for two donors (one aged 18 to 30 and one aged 80 or older).

The paper's findings and limits, for the study overall: Estimates of total diversity from one million sequenced T cells were regarded as lower bounds and underestimates. As age increased, observed TCR beta diversity per million T cells dropped in a roughly linear way, and a significant reduction was already evident by age 40. The long-lived group showed more naive CD4+ T cells, fewer expanded clones and increased TCR diversity than the aged group, suggesting age selection. Conclusive comparison of naive and antigen-experienced compartments was prevented by the profiling of bulk unsorted PBMCs. Observed TCR beta diversity correlated strongly with the percentage of naive T cells measured by flow cytometry. Donor CMV infection status was unknown, potentially confounding age-related changes in expanded clonotypes.

The roughly 39 donors, aged about 6 to 95 years, were systemically healthy Caucasian individuals from Russia. Approximately 9.7 milliliters of peripheral blood were drawn from each donor into EDTA-treated Vacutainer tubes. Ficoll-Paque density-gradient centrifugation was used to isolate PBMCs, with at least 6.5 million per sample. Trizol reagent was used to extract total RNA from PBMCs, with at least 6 micrograms per sample. For every donor, flow cytometry on a PBMC aliquot measured the percentage of naive CD45RAhigh/CD27high T cells. Including cysteine and phenylalanine, the CDR3 has 17 amino acids. Only the CDR3 DNA stays, 51 bases, in frame from base 1. Clipping removes 3 bases from V and 4 bases from J, with 12 as the unmatched junction base count. The CDR1 and CDR2 encoded by the germline V gene are SGDLS and YYNGEE. Library method: 5' RACE. The sample was run on an Illumina HiSeq 2500. The second PCR ran for roughly 7 to 11 cycles and used a J-beta primer mix along with a sample-barcoded 5' primer. A unique molecular identifier was introduced onto each TCR beta cDNA molecule by a template-switch 5' adaptor carrying 12 random nucleotides. Each sample yielded at least 2.5 million CDR3-containing paired-end reads. All of the RNA was converted into first-strand cDNA using the Mint cDNA synthesis kit, with a TRBC-specific oligonucleotide serving as the primer. All cDNA was treated with uracil-DNA glycosylase and then went through a first 18-cycle PCR with the universal primers M1SS and BC2_uni_R. Per the original workflow: Normalization of each sample was performed by random selection of 1 million high-quality reads, each carrying a distinct molecular identifier. Reads sharing molecular identifiers were discarded rather than binned into consensus sequences. CDR3 identification, clonotype clustering and error correction used MiTCR with a Q25 quality threshold and the strictest error-elimination algorithm. Lower-bound total TCR beta diversity was estimated with a nonparametric unseen species model using Euler transformation. The raw public reads went through TCRdb reprocessing: fastp at Q25, MiXCR clone calling, in-frame beta chains kept. One record per CDR3 amino acid sequence lists the most common genes and DNA. TCRdb's processing, not the authors' own work, is the source of the V and J calls. The sample table records 650,000 to 1,000,000 distinct CDR3 sequences; 35% to 40% of these occur just once. The top ten clonotypes cover 10% to 15% of the sample.

This receptor chain uses TRBV9 and TRBJ2-3, with 9 junctional bases fitting TRBD1. The source material was blood. The sequence was collected from a man younger than 35 in good health. The DNA sequence reads TGTGCCAGCAGCGCCCGGGACAGGGCGATTGGGTCAGATACGCAGTATTTT. Its protein product is CASSARDRAIGSDTQYF.